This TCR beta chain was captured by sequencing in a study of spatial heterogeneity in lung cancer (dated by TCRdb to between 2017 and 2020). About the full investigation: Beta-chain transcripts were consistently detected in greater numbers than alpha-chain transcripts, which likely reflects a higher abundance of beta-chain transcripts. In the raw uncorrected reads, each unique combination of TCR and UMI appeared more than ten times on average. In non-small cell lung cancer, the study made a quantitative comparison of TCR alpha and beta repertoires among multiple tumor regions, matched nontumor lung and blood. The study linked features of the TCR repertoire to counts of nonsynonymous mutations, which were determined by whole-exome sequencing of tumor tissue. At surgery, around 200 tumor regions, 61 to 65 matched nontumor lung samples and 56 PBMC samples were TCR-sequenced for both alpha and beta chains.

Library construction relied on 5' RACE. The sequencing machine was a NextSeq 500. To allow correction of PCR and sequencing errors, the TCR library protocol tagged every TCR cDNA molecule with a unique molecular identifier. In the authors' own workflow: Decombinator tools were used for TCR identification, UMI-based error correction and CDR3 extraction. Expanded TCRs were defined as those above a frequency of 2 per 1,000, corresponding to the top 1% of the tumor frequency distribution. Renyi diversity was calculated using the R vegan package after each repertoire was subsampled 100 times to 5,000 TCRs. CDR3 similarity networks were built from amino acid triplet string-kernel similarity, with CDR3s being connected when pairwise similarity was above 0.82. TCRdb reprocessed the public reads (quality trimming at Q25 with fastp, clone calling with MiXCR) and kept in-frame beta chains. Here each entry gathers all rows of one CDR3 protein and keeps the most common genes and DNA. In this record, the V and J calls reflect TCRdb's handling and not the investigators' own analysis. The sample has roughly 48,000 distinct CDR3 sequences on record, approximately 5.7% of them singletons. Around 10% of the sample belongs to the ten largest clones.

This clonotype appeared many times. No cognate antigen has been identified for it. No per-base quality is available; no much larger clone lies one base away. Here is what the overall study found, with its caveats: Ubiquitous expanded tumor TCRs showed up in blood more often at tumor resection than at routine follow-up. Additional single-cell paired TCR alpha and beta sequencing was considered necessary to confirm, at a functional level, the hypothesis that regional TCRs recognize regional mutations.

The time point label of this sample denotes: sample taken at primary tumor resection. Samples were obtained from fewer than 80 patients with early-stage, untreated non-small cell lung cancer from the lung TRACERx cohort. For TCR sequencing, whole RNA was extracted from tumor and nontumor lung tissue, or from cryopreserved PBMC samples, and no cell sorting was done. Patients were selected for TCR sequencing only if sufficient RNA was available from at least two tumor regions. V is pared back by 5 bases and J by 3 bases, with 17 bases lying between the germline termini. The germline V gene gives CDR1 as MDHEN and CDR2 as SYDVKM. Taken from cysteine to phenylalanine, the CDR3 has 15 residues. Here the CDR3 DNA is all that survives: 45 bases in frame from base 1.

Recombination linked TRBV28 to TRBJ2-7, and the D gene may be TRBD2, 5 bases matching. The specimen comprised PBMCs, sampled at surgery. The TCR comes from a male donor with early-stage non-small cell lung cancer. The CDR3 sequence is CASSPLRADNYEQYF. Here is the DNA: TGTGCCAGCAGTCCCTTGCGGGCCGACAACTACGAGCAGTACTTC. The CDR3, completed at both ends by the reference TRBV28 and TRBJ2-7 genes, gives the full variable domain DVKVTQSSRYLVKRTGEKVFLECVQDMDHENMFWYRQDPGLGLRLIYFSYDVKMKEKGDIPEGYSVSREKKERFSLILESASTNQTSMYLCASSPLRADNYEQYFGPGTRLTVT.